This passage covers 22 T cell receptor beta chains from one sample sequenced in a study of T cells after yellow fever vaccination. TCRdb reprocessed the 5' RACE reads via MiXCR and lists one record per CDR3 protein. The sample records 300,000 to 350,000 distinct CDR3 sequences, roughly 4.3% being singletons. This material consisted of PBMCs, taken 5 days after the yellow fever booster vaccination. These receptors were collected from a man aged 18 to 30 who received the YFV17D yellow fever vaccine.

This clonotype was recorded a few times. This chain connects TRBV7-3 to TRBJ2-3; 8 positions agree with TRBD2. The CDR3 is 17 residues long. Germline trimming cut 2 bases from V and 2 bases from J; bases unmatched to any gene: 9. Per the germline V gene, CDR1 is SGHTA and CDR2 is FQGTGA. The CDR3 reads CASSLRERGTTTDTQYF. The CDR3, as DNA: TGTGCCAGCAGCTTACGGGAGCGGGGGACAACCACAGATACGCAGTATTTT.

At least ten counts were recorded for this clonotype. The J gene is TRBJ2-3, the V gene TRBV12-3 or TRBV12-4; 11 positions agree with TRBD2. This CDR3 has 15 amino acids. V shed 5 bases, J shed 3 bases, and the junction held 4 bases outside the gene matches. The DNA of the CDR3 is TGTGCCAGCAGTGGGGGGACTAGCGGAACAGATACGCAGTATTTT. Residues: CASSGGTSGTDTQYF.

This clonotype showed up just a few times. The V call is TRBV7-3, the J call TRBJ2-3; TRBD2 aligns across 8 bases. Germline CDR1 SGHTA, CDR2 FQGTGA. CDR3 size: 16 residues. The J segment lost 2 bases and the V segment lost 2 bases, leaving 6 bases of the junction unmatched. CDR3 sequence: CASSLYGGGLTDTQYF. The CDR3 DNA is TGTGCCAGCAGCTTATACGGGGGGGGCCTCACAGATACGCAGTATTTT.

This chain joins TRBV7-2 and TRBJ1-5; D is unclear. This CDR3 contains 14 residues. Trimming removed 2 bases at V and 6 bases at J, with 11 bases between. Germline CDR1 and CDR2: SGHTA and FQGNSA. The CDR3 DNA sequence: TGTGCCAGCAGCTTAATATGGGAGGGTCAGCCCCAGCATTTT. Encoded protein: CASSLIWEGQPQHF.

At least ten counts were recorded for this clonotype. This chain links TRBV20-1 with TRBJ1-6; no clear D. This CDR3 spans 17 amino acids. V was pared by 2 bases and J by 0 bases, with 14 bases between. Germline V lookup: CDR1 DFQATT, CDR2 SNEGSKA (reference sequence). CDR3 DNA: TGCAGTGCTAGACCCACCCCGAGCGGCTCCTATAATTCACCCCTCCACTTT. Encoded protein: CSARPTPSGSYNSPLHF.

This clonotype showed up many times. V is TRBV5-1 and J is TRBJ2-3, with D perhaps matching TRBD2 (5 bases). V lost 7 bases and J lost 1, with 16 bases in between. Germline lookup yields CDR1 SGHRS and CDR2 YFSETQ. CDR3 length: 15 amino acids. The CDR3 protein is CASADGWTGTDTQYF. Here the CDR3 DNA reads TGCGCCAGCGCGGATGGGTGGACTGGCACAGATACGCAGTATTTT.

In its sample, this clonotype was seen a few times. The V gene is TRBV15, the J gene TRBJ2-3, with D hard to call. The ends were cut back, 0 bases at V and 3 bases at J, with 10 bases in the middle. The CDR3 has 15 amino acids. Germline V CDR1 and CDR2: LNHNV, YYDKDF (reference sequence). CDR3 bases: TGTGCCACCAGCAGAGATGGCGGCGGAACAGATACGCAGTATTTT. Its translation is CATSRDGGGTDTQYF.

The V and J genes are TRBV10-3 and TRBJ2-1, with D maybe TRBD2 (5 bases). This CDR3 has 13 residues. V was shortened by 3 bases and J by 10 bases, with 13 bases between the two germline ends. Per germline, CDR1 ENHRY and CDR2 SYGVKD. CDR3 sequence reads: CAISDRGLREQFF. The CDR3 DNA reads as TGTGCCATCAGTGATCGGGGTCTGAGAGAGCAGTTCTTC.

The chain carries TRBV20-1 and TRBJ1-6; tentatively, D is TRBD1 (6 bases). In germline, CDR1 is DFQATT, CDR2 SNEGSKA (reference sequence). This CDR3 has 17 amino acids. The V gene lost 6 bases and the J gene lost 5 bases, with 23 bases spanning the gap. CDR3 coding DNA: TGCAGTGCATTATCCCCCCGGGGGCGACCCAATAATTCACCCCTCCACTTT. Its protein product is CSALSPRGRPNNSPLHF.

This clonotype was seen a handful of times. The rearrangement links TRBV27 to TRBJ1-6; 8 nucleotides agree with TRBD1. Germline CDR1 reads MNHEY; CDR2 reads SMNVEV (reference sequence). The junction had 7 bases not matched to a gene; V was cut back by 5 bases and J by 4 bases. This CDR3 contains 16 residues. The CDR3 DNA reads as TGTGCCAGCAGTGGATCCGGGACAGGTTATAATTCACCCCTCCACTTT. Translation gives CASSGSGTGYNSPLHF.

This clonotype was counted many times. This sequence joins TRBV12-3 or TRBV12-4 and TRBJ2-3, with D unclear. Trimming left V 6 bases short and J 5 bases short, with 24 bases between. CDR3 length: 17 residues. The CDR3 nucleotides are TGTGCCAGCAGCCAGGCGAAGACGGCGGTGTCGGGAGATACGCAGTATTTT. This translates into CASSQAKTAVSGDTQYF.

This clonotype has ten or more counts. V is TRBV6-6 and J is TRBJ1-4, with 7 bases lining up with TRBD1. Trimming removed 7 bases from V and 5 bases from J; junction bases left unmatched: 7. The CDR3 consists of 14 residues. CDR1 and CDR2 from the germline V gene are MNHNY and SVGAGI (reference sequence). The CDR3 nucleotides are TGTGCCAGCACCCGGGGACAGTTGAATGAAAAACTGTTTTTT. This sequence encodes CASTRGQLNEKLFF.

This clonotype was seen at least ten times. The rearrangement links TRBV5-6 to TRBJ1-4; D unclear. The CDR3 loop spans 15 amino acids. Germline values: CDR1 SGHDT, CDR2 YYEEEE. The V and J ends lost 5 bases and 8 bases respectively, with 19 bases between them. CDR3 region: CASRYTAKEGEKLFF. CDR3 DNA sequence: TGTGCCAGCAGATACACAGCAAAAGAGGGCGAAAAACTGTTTTTT. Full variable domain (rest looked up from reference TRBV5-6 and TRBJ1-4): DAGVTQSPTHLIKTRGQQVTLRCSPKSGHDTVSWYQQALGQGPQFIFQYYEEEERQRGNFPDRFSGHQFPNYSSELNVNALLLGDSALYLCASRYTAKEGEKLFFGSGTQLSVL.

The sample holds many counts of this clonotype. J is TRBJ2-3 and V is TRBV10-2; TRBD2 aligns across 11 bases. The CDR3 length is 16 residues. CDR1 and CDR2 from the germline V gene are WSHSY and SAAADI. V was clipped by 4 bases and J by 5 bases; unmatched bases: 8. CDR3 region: CASSVPGLAVQDTQYF. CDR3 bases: TGCGCCAGCAGTGTACCGGGACTAGCGGTTCAAGATACGCAGTATTTT.

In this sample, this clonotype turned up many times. CDR3 in DNA: TGTGCCAGCTCACCACCCTTGGGCTCTGGAAACACCATATATTTT. Its protein product is CASSPPLGSGNTIYF. J is TRBJ1-3 and V is TRBV18; D gene uncertain. Germline-derived CDR1 and CDR2 are KGHSH and LQKENI. V gave up 0 bases and J gave up 0 bases, with 6 bases separating them. This CDR3 comprises 15 residues.

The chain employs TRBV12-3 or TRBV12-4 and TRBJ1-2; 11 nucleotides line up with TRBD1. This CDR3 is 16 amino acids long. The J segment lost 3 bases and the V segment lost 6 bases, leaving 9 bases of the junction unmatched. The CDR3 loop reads CASSQDRGRGDYGYTF. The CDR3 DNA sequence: TGTGCCAGCAGCCAGGACAGGGGGCGCGGGGACTATGGCTACACCTTC.

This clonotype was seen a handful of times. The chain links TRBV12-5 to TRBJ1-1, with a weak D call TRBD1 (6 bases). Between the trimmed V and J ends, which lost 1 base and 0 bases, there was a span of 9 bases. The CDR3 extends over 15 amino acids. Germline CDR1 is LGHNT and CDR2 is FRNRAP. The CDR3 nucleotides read TGTGCTAGTGGTTTGGACACAGGGTTGAACACTGAAGCTTTCTTT. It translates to CASGLDTGLNTEAFF. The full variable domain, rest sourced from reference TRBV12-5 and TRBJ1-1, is DARVTQTPRHKVTEMGQEVTMRCQPILGHNTVFWYRQTMMQGLELLAYFRNRAPLDDSGMPKDRFSAEMPDATLATLKIQPSEPRDSAVYFCASGLDTGLNTEAFFGQGTRLTVV.

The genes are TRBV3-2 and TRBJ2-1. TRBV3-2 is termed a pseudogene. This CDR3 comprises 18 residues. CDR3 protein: CASSQAQEATGALHEQFF. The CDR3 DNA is TGTGCCAGCAGCCAAGCCCAAGAGGCAACAGGGGCCCTACATGAGCAGTTCTTC.

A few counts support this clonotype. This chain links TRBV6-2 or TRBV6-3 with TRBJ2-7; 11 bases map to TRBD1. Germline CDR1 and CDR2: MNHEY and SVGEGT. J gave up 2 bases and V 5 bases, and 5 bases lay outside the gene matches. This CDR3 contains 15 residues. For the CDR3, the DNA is TGTGCCAGCAGTACGCCGGGACAGGGGGCCTACGAGCAGTACTTC. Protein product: CASSTPGQGAYEQYF.

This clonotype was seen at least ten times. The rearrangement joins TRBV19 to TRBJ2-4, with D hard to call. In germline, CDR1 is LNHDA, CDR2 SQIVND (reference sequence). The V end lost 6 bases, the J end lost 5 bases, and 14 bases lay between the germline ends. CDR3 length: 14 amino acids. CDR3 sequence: CASSIRPIENIQYF. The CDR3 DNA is TGTGCCAGTAGCATAAGACCGATAGAAAACATTCAGTACTTC.

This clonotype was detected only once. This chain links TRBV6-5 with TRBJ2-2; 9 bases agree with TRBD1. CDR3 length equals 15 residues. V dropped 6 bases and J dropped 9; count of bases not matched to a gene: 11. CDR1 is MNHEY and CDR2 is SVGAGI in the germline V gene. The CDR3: CASSHRGLSPRELFF. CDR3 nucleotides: TGTGCCAGCAGCCACAGGGGGCTGAGCCCCCGGGAGCTGTTTTTT.

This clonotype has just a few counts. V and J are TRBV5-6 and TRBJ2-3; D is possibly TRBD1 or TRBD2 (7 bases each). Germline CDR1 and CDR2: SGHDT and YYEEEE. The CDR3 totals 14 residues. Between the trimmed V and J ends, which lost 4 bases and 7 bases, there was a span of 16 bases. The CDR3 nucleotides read TGTGCCAGCAGCCTGGGAGGGGGCGCAAATACGCAGTATTTT. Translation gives CASSLGGGANTQYF.